This TCR beta chain came from a study of T cells in Graves' hyperthyroidism and ophthalmopathy (dated by TCRdb to about 2019). About the investigation overall: Peripheral blood samples were taken at the time of initial diagnosis, prior to any treatment. To identify distinguishing TCR V-J signatures, a discovery cohort of roughly 100 patients was used, comprising 43 with Graves' ophthalmopathy and 57 with stable Graves' hyperthyroidism. Prospective prediction of ophthalmopathy was tested in an independent validation cohort consisting of roughly 20 hyperthyroidism patients and 17 patients who later progressed to ophthalmopathy. The 75 to 100 discovery patients were randomly split 7:3 into training and test sets. Thyroid tissue and blood T-cell repertoires from several Graves' hyperthyroidism patients were also compared in the study. After sampling, hyperthyroidism patients received methimazole starting at 30 mg daily, and ophthalmopathy patients received high-dose intravenous methylprednisolone. TCR Vbeta CDR3 sequencing of some 140 peripheral blood samples (43 ophthalmopathy, 75 or so hyperthyroidism and roughly 17 progressor patients) is reported in the paper.

There are many counts of this clonotype. What antigen it recognizes has not been identified. Nothing much larger sits one base from this clone, and base qualities are not available. V loses 4 bases, J loses 3 bases, and the germline ends lie 18 bases apart. As encoded in the germline V gene (reference sequence), CDR1 is DFQATT while CDR2 is SNEGSKA. The CDR3 sequence holds 15 residues, the cysteine and phenylalanine included. Only the CDR3 DNA is retained, 45 bases long and in frame from the first base. Results the study describes overall, beyond this receptor: Ophthalmopathy was separated from stable hyperthyroidism by a 13 V-J signature model, with about 88% sensitivity and about 81% specificity obtained in cross-validation and 80%/75% obtained in testing. Sample size was not statistically predetermined, and investigators were not blinded to group allocation. Most expanded thyroid clonotypes (frequency above 0.001) were also detected in blood, a finding suggesting that blood repertoires may reflect thyroid immune responses. During validation, the model predicted progression to ophthalmopathy a median of about 6.5 months ahead of onset, with just under 71% sensitivity and roughly 72% specificity.

Stable Graves' hyperthyroidism was defined as the absence of progression to ophthalmopathy over 18 months of follow-up. Hyperthyroidism patients were newly diagnosed, with disease duration under 2 months, and aged 18 to 65 years. Exclusion was applied to patients with uncontrolled infections, other autoimmune diseases, pregnancy or lactation. Diagnoses relied on clinical symptoms, serum thyroxine and TRAb, thyroid ultrasound and orbital computed tomography. PBMCs were isolated from 10 ml of fresh peripheral blood by Ficoll-Paque density gradient centrifugation. Total RNA was extracted using Trizol reagent, and RNA quality was assessed on an Agilent 2100 Bioanalyzer. The TCR beta CDR3 regions were amplified from the RNA transcripts. A first-round RT-PCR of the TCR CDR3 used the HTBI primer set with the Qiagen OneStep RT-PCR kit. Libraries were constructed in a second round of multiplex PCR, after which size selection and purification were performed. Sequencing of the libraries was done on an Illumina HiSeq2000 using paired-end 100 bp reads. On the authors' methods: SOAPnuke was used to process the raw data, with reads discarded if the reads contained adapters or uncalled bases, had a mean Phred below 15, or lacked an exact constant-primer or identifier match. COPE v1.2.5 was used to merge high-quality paired reads, and clonotypes were defined as unique nucleotide sequences. Clonotypes were aligned to IMGT TRBV, TRBD and TRBJ reference segments using MiTCR v1.1. The analysis was restricted to V-J combinations with a frequency above 0.0001, which together covered around 99% of the repertoires. A TCS score was defined as the ratio of F50 (clonal expansion) to E x V (chaos), with BLOSUM62-based TCRdist applied between CDR3 peptides within each V-J. Welch's t-statistics and random forest reduced around 510 V-J features to some 14, which were used in a naive Bayes classifier (R e1071). TCRdb took the public reads, trimmed them with fastp at Q25, ran MiXCR for clone calling and kept in-frame beta chains. CDR3 protein sequences are deduplicated, and each keeps its most common genes and DNA. For this entry, the V and J calls and clone size follow TCRdb and not the study's own pipeline. This sample gives about 96,000 distinct CDR3 sequences in total; 51% of them show up just once. The top ten hold around 29% of the sample.

The receptor's source is a woman aged 40 to 50 with Graves' hyperthyroidism. The specimen sequenced was blood. The chain is encoded by TRBV20-1 joined to TRBJ2-5; a weak D assignment points to TRBD1 (7 bases agree). The DNA reads TGCAGTGCTATATTCGGCGGGACAGTAAAAGAGACCCAGTACTTC. Its amino acids are CSAIFGGTVKETQYF.